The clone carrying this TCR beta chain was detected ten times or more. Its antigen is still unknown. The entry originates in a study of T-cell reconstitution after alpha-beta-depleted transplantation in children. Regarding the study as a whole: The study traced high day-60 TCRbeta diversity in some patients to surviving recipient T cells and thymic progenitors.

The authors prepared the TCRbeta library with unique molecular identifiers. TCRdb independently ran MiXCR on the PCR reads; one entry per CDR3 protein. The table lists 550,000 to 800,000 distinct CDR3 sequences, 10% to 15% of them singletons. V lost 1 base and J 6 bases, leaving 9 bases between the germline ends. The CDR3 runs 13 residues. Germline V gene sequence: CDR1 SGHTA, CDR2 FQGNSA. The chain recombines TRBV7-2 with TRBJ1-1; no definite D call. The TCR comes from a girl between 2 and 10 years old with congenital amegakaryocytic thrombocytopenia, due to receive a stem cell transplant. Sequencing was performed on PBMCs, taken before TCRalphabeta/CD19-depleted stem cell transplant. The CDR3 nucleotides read TGTGCCAGCAGCTTAGGCGGGAGTTCTGAAGCTTTCTTT. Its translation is CASSLGGSSEAFF.